These 7 T cell receptor beta chains were sequenced from one sample in a study of cytomegalovirus exposure and HLA in healthy donors. This PCR relied on a set of 60 Vbeta primers and 13 Jbeta primers. The data were produced by immunoSEQ multiplex PCR, yet TCRdb's version contains in-frame clones alone and is incomplete. This table holds 20,000 to 25,000 clones, roughly three quarters found once. What was sequenced was PBMCs. The source of these receptors is a male donor in good health and CMV-seronegative.

The rearrangement uses TRBV9 and TRBJ1-5; D not certain. CDR3 size: 15 residues. The V gene's germline CDR1 is SGDLS and CDR2 YYNGEE. The V end was cut by 0 bases, the J end by 7 bases, with 14 bases between. In nucleotides, the CDR3 is TGTGCCAGCAGCGTAGGGGAGGGTATTGGCCAGCCCCAGCATTTT. Translation gives CASSVGEGIGQPQHF. The complete variable domain, with remaining parts taken from reference TRBV9 and TRBJ1-5, reads DSGVTQTPKHLITATGQRVTLRCSPRSGDLSVYWYQQSLDQGLQFLIQYYNGEERAKGNILERFSAQQFPDLHSELNLSSLELGDSALYFCASSVGEGIGQPQHFGDGTRLSIL.

The chain couples TRBV4-2 to TRBJ1-3; 8 nucleotides line up with TRBD1. The CDR3 is 16 residues long. The V segment lost 1 base and the J segment 5 bases; nucleotides outside the gene matches: 7. Looked up from germline, CDR1 is LGHNA and CDR2 is YNFKEQ. The CDR3 nucleotides are TGTGCCAGCAGCCAAGCAGGGGGCAGAGGGAGAAACACCATATATTTT. Its translation is CASSQAGGRGRNTIYF.

This clone was observed once. V is TRBV29-1 and J is TRBJ1-1; tentative D call: TRBD1 (6 bases). Germline V gene lookup returns CDR1 SQVTM and CDR2 ANQGSEA. The ends were cut back, 6 bases at V and 0 bases at J, with 8 bases in the middle. The CDR3 contains 12 residues. The CDR3 region has the DNA TGCAGCGTAGGACAGATGAACACTGAAGCTTTCTTT. This sequence encodes CSVGQMNTEAFF.

The chain combines TRBV7-9 with TRBJ2-5, with TRBD1 as a possible D gene (5 bases). The closer fit of TRBJ2-7 to the DNA end suggests the J call may be wrong. Germline V gene sequence: CDR1 SEHNR, CDR2 FQNEAQ (reference sequence). This CDR3 comprises 12 residues. DNA for the CDR3: TGTGCCAGCAGCTTTGGGGCCCACGAGCAGTACTTC. Translated, it gives CASSFGAHEQYF.

V gene TRBV30 combines with J gene TRBJ2-7; D is unresolved. The CDR3 is made up of 16 amino acids. The V end lost 2 bases, the J end lost 0 bases, and 17 bases lay between the germline ends. The germline V gene has CDR1 GTSNPN and CDR2 SVGIG (reference sequence). DNA for the CDR3: TGTGCCTGGAGTCCCCCTTTAAGCGCCGGCTCCTACGAGCAGTACTTC. As protein: CAWSPPLSAGSYEQYF.

The chain employs TRBV7-9 and TRBJ2-2; D gene unclear. The V and J ends lost 5 bases and 4 bases respectively, with 14 bases between them. Germline V lookup: CDR1 SEHNR, CDR2 FQNEAQ (reference sequence). There are 15 residues in the CDR3. CDR3 nucleotides: TGTGCCAGCAGCCCTCGGGTCAGACTCACCGGGGAGCTGTTTTTT. Its protein product is CASSPRVRLTGELFF.

The chain employs TRBV2 and TRBJ2-5, with TRBD2 identical over 13 bases. Germline lookup yields CDR1 SNHLY and CDR2 FYNNEI. V lost 5 bases, J lost 5 bases, and 5 bases stayed unmatched. The CDR3 consists of 15 residues. As DNA, the CDR3 is TGTGCCAGCAGTCAACTAGCGGGGGGGCCTGAGACCCAGTACTTC. Translated: CASSQLAGGPETQYF.